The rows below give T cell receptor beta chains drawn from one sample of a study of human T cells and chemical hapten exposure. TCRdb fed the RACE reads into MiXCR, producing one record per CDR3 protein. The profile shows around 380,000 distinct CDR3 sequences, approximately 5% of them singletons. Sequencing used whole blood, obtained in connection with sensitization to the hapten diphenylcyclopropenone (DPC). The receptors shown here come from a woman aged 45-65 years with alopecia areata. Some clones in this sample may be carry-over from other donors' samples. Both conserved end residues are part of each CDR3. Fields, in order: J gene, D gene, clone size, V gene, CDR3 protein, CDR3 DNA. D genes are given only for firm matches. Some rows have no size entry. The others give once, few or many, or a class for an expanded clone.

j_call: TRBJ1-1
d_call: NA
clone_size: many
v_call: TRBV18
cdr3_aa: CASSSDINTEAFF
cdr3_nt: TGTGCCAGCTCCTCGGACATTAACACTGAAGCTTTCTTT

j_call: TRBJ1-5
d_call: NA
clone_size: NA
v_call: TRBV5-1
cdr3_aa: CASSLIETPRNQPQHF
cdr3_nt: TGCGCCAGCAGCTTGATAGAAACCCCTAGGAATCAGCCCCAGCATTTT

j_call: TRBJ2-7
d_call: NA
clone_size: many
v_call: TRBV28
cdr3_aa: CASSAAQGQRGYEQYF
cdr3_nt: TGTGCCAGCAGTGCCGCACAAGGCCAAAGGGGCTACGAGCAGTACTTC

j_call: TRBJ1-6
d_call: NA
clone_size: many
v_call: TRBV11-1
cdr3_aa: CASSFSGKWNSPLHF
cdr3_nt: TGTGCCAGCAGCTTTTCAGGGAAGTGGAATTCACCCCTCCACTTT

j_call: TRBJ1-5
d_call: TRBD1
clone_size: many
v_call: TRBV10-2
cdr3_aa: CASSVTGWNQPQHF
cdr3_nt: TGCGCCAGCAGTGTGACAGGGTGGAATCAGCCCCAGCATTTT

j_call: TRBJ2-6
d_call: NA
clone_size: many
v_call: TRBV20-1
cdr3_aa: CSASSGTGANVLTF
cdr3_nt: TGCAGTGCTAGTTCGGGGACTGGGGCCAACGTCCTGACTTTC

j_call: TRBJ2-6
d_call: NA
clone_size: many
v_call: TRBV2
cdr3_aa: CASKQGTSGANVLTF
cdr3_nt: TGTGCCAGCAAGCAGGGTACCTCTGGGGCCAACGTCCTGACTTTC

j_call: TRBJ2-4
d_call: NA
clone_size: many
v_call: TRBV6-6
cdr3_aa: CASQGTPNIQYF
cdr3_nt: TGTGCCAGCCAGGGGACACCAAACATTCAGTACTTC

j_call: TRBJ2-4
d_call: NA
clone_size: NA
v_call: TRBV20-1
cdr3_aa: CSARRHPRGAKNIQYF
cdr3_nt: TGCAGTGCCCGCCGGCACCCTCGCGGGGCCAAAAACATTCAGTACTTC

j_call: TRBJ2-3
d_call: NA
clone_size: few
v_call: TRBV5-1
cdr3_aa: CASLRFPGQSTDTQYF
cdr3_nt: TGCGCCAGTCTTAGGTTCCCGGGACAAAGCACAGATACGCAGTATTTT

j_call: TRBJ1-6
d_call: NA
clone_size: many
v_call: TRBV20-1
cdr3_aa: CSAAGTNYNSPLHF
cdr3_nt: TGCAGTGCTGCCGGGACAAATTATAATTCACCCCTCCACTTT

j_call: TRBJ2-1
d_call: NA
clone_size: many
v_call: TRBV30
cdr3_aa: CAWSVGSNEQFF
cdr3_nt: TGTGCCTGGAGTGTAGGTAGTAATGAGCAGTTCTTC

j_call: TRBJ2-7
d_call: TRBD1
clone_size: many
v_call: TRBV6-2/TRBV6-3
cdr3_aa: CASSPPRGQGYEQYF
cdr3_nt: TGTGCCAGCAGTCCTCCTCGTGGACAGGGCTACGAGCAGTACTTC

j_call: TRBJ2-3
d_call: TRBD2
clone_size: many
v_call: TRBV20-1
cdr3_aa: CSASLWGGGRNTQYF
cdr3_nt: TGCAGTGCTAGTCTCTGGGGCGGGGGTAGAAATACGCAGTATTTT

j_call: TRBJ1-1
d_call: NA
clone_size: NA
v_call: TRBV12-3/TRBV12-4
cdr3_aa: CASSLSRLEAFF
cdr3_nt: TGTGCCAGCAGTTTAAGTCGACTTGAAGCTTTCTTT

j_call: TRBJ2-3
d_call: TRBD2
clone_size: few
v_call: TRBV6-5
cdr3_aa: CASSGTRADTQYF
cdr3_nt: TGTGCCAGCTCCGGGACTAGAGCAGATACGCAGTATTTT

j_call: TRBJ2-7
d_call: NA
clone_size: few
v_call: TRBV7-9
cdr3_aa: CASSRRSWGGAYEQYF
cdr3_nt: TGTGCCAGCAGCCGGCGATCCTGGGGAGGCGCCTACGAGCAGTACTTC

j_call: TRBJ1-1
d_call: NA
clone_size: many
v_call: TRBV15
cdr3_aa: CATSRDLGSEAFF
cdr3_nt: TGTGCCACCAGCAGAGATCTAGGGTCTGAAGCTTTCTTT

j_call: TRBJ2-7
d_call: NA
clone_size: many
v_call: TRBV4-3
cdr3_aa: CASSRGQSYEQYF
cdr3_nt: TGCGCCAGCAGTAGAGGGCAGTCCTACGAGCAGTACTTC

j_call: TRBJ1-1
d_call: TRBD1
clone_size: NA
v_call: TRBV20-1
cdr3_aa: CSAPSDRAEGAFF
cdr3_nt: TGCAGTGCTCCTTCTGACAGGGCAGAAGGAGCTTTCTTT

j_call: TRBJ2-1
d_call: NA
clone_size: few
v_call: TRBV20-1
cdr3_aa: CSAMPPPYNEQFF
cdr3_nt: TGCAGTGCTATGCCCCCCCCATACAATGAGCAGTTCTTC

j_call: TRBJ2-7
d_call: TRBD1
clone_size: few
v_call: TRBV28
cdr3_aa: CASTPGTGVEQYF
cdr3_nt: TGTGCCAGCACCCCAGGGACAGGGGTCGAGCAGTACTTC

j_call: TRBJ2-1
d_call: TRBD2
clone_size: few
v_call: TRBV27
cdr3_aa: CASSLNGGELGQFF
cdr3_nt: TGTGCCAGCAGTTTAAATGGGGGGGAGCTTGGGCAGTTCTTC

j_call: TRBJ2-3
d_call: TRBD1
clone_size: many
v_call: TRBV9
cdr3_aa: CASSQTGAYTDTQYF
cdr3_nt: TGTGCCAGCAGCCAGACAGGGGCTTACACAGATACGCAGTATTTT

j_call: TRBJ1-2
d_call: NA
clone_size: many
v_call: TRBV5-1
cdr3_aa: CASSLATNYGYTF
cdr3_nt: TGCGCCAGCAGCTTGGCAACTAACTATGGCTACACCTTC

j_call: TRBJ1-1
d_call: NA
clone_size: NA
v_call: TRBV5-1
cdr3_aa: CASSTGPVNTEAFF
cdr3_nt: TGCGCCAGCAGCACAGGGCCGGTGAACACTGAAGCTTTCTTT

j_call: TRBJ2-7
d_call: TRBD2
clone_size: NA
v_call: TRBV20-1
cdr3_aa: CSASIGGTYEQYF
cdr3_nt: TGCAGTGCTTCCATCGGGGGGACCTACGAGCAGTACTTC

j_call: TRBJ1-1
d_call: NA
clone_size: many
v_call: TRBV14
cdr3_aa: CASSQGGRTEAFF
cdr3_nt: TGTGCCAGCAGCCAAGGCGGCAGGACTGAAGCTTTCTTT

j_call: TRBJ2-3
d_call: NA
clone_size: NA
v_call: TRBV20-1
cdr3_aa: CSASWRAPDTQYF
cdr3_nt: TGCAGTGCTAGCTGGAGGGCCCCAGATACGCAGTATTTT

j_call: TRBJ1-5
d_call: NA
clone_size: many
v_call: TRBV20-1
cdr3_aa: CSASWGTSRSNQPQHF
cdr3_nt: TGCAGTGCTAGTTGGGGGACTTCTCGTAGCAATCAGCCCCAGCATTTT

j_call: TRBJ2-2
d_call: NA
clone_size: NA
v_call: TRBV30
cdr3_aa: CAWSETGVLFF
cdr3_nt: TGTGCCTGGAGTGAGACCGGGGTGCTGTTTTTT

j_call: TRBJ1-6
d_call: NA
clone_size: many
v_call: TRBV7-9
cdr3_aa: CASSSVGGLYNSPLHF
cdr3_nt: TGTGCCAGCAGCTCCGTGGGAGGGCTCTATAATTCACCCCTCCACTTT

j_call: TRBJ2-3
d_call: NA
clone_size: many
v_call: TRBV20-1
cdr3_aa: CSSTGGTDTQYF
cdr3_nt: TGCAGTAGTACGGGAGGCACAGATACGCAGTATTTT

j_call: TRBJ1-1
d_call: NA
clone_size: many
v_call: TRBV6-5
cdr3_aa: CASTSQTAEAFF
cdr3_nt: TGTGCCAGCACCTCCCAGACGGCTGAAGCTTTCTTT

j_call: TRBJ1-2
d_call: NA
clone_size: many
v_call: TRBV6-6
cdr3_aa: CASSPAGSGYTF
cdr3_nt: TGTGCCAGCAGCCCGGCAGGGAGTGGCTACACCTTC

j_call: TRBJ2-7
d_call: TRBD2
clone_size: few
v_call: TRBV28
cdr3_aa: CASSSSKRGVYYEQYF
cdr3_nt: TGTGCCAGCAGTTCCTCAAAGCGGGGGGTTTACTACGAGCAGTACTTC

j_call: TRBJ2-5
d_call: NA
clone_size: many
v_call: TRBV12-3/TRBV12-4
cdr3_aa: CASSPLLEGGKKTQYF
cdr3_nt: TGTGCCAGCAGTCCCCTCCTAGAGGGCGGGAAGAAGACCCAGTACTTC

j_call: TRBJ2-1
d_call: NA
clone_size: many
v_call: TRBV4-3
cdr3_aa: CASSQELSHEQFF
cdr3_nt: TGCGCCAGCAGCCAAGAGCTGTCCCATGAGCAGTTCTTC

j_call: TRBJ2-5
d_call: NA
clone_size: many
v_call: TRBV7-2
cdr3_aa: CASSPVRFQETQYF
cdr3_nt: TGTGCCAGCAGCCCTGTTCGTTTTCAAGAGACCCAGTACTTC

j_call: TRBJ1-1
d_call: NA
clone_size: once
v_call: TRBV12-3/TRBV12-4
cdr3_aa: CASSWRDLNTEAFF
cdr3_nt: TGTGCCAGCAGTTGGCGGGACTTAAACACTGAAGCTTTCTTT

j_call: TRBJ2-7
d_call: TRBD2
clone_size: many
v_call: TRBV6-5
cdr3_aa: CASSSGTTPAYEQYF
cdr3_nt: TGTGCCAGCAGTTCCGGGACTACCCCGGCCTACGAGCAGTACTTC

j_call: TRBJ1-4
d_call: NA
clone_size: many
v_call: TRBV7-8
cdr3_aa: CASSLTEKNEKLFF
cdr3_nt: TGTGCCAGCAGCTTAACAGAGAAGAATGAAAAACTGTTTTTT

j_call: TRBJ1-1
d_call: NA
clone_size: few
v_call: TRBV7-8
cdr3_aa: CASSFSGPPEAFF
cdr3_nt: TGTGCCAGCAGCTTCTCCGGGCCCCCTGAAGCTTTCTTT

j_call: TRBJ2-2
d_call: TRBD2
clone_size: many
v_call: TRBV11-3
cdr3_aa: CASSLGAGTGGAGELFF
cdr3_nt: TGTGCCAGCAGCTTAGGGGCCGGGACGGGAGGCGCCGGGGAGCTGTTTTTT

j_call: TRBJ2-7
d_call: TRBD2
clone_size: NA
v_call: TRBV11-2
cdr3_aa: CASSRGETYEQYF
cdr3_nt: TGTGCCAGCTCCCGGGGGGAGACCTACGAGCAGTACTTC

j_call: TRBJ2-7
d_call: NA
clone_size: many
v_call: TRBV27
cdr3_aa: CASSPTTRGYEQYF
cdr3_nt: TGTGCCAGCAGTCCCACGACTAGGGGGTACGAGCAGTACTTC

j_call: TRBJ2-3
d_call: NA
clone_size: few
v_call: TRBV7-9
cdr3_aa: CALGGIADTQYF
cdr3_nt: TGTGCCTTGGGGGGCATAGCAGATACGCAGTATTTT